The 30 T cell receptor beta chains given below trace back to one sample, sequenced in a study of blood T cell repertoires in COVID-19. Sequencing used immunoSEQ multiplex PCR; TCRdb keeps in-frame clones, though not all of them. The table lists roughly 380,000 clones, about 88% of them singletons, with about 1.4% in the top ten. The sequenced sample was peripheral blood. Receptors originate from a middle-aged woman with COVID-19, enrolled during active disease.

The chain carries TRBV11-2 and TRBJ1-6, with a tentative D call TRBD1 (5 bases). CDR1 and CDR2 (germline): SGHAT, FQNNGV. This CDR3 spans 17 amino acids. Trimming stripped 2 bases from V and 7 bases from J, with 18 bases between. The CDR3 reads CASSLSSGGSDNSPLHF. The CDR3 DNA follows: TGTGCCAGCAGCTTATCGTCCGGGGGATCCGACAATTCACCCCTCCACTTT.

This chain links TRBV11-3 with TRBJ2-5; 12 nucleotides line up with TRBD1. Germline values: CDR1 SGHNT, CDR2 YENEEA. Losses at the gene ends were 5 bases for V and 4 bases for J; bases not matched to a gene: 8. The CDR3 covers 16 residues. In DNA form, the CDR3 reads TGTGCCAGCAGCGCCGGGACAGGGGGCGCGGGAGAGACCCAGTACTTC. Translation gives CASSAGTGGAGETQYF.

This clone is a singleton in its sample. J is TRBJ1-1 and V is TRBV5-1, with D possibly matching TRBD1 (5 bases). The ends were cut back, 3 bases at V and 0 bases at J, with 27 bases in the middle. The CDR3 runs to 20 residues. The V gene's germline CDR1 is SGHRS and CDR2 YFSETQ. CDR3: CASSWGLGAGGHLMNTEAFF. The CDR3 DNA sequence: TGCGCCAGCAGCTGGGGCCTTGGAGCGGGCGGACACCTTATGAACACTGAAGCTTTCTTT.

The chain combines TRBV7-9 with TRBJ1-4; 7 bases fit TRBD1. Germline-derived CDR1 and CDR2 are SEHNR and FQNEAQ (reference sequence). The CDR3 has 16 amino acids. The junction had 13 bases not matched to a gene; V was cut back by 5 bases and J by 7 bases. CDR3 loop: CASSPPNAGGGEKLFF. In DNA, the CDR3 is TGTGCCAGCAGCCCCCCAAACGCAGGGGGAGGTGAAAAACTGTTTTTT. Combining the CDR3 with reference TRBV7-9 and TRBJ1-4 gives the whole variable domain DTGVSQNPRHKITKRGQNVTFRCDPISEHNRLYWYRQTLGQGPEFLTYFQNEAQLEKSRLLSDRFSAERPKGSFSTLEIQRTEQGDSAMYLCASSPPNAGGGEKLFFGSGTQLSVL.

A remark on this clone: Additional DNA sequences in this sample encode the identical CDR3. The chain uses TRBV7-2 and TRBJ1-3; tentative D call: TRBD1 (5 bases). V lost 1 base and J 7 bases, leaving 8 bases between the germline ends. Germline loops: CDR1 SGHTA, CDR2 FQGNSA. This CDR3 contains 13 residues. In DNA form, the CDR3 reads TGTGCCAGCAGCTTAGAAAGGGGTAACACCATATATTTT. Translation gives CASSLERGNTIYF.

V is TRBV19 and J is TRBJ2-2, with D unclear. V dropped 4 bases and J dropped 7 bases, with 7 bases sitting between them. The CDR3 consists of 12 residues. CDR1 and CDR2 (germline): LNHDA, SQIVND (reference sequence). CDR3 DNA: TGTGCCAGTAGTACCACTATCGGGGAGCTGTTTTTT. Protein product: CASSTTIGELFF.

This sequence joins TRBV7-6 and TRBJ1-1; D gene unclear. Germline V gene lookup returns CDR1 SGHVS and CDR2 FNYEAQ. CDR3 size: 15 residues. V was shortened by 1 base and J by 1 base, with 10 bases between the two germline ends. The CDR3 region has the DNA TGTGCCAGCAGCTTAGGGGGAGCTTCGAACACTGAAGCTTTCTTT. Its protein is CASSLGGASNTEAFF.

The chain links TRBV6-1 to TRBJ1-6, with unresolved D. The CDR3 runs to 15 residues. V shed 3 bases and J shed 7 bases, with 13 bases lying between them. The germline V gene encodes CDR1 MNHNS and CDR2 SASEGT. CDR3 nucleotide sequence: TGTGCCAGCAGTGAGTTAGAACAGTGGAATTCACCCCTCCACTTT. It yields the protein CASSELEQWNSPLHF.

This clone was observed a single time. This CDR3 is CASTGTGGSGRAKNIQYF. For the CDR3, the DNA is TGTGCCAGCACCGGGACAGGGGGATCTGGTCGAGCCAAAAACATTCAGTACTTC. V is TRBV28 and J is TRBJ2-4; 11 bases map to TRBD1. V was clipped by 7 bases and J by 0 bases; unmatched bases: 11. Per germline, CDR1 MDHEN and CDR2 SYDVKM. CDR3 size: 18 residues.

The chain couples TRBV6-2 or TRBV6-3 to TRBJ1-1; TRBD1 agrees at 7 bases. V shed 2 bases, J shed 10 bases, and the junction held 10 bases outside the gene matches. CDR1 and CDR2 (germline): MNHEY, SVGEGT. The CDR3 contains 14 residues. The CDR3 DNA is TGTGCCAGCAGTTACACGACAGGGACCAAGGGAGCTTTCTTT. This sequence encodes CASSYTTGTKGAFF.

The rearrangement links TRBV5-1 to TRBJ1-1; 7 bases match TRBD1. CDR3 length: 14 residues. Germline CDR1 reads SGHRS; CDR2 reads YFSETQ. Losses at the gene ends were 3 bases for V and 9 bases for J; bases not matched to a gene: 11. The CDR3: CASSSPGQRLQAFF. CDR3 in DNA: TGCGCCAGCAGCTCACCGGGACAGAGACTACAAGCTTTCTTT.

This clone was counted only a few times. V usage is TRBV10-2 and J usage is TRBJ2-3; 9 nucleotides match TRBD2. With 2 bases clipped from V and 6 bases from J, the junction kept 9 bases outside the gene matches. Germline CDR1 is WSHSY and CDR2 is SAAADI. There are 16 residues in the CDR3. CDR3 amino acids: CASSEASSGRGDTQYF. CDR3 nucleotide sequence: TGCGCCAGCAGTGAGGCGAGTAGCGGGAGAGGTGATACGCAGTATTTT.

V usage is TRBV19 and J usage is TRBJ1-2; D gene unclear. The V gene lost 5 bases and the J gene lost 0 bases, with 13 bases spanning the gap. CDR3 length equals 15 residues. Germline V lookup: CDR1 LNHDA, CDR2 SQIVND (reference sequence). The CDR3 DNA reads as TGTGCCAGTAGTGTACCCGGTCCCGCTAACTATGGCTACACCTTC. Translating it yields CASSVPGPANYGYTF.

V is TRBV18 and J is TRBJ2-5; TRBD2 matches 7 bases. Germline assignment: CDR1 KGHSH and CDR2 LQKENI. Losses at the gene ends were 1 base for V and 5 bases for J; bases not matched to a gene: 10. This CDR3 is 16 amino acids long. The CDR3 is CASSPRATQGGETQYF. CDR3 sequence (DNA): TGTGCCAGCTCACCACGGGCTACCCAGGGAGGGGAGACCCAGTACTTC.

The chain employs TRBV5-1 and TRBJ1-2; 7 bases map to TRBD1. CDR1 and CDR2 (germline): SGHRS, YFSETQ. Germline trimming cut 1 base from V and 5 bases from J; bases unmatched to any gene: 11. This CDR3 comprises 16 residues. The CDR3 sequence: CASSLTPTGAGYGYTF. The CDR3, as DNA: TGCGCCAGCAGCTTGACCCCCACAGGGGCTGGGTATGGCTACACCTTC.

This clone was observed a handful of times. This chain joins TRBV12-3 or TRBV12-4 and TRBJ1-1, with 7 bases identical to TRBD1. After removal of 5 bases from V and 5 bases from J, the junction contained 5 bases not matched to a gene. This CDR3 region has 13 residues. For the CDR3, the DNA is TGTGCCAGCAGTACTCAACAGGGGACTGAAGCTTTCTTT. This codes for CASSTQQGTEAFF.

DNA for the CDR3: TGCGCCAGCAGCTGGACGGACAGTAACCAAGAGACCCAGTACTTC. This translates into CASSWTDSNQETQYF. This chain links TRBV5-1 with TRBJ2-5; D might be TRBD1 (6 bases). Trimming stripped 3 bases from V and 0 bases from J, with 12 bases between. The germline V gene has CDR1 SGHRS and CDR2 YFSETQ. This CDR3 is 15 amino acids long.

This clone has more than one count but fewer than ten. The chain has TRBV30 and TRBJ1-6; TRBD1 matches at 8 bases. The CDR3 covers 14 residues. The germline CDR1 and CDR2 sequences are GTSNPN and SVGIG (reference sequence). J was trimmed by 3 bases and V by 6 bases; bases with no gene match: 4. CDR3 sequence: CACYRGDYNSPLHF. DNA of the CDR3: TGTGCCTGCTACAGGGGGGACTATAATTCACCCCTCCACTTT.

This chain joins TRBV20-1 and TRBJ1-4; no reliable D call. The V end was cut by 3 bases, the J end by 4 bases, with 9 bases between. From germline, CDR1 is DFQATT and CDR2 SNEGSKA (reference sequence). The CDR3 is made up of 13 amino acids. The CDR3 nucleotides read TGCAGTGCTAGTTCCGGGGTTAATGAAAAACTGTTTTTT. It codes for CSASSGVNEKLFF.

The CDR3: CASRAGTPGLAGPWHEQFF. Written as DNA, the CDR3 is TGTGCCAGCAGGGCGGGGACTCCGGGACTAGCGGGACCCTGGCATGAGCAGTTCTTC. The chain links TRBV3-1 (or the pseudogene TRBV3-2) to TRBJ2-1; 13 bases are shared with TRBD2. Germline V CDR1 and CDR2: LGHDT, YNNKEL (reference sequence). V lost 6 bases, J lost 8 bases, and 19 bases stayed unmatched. The CDR3 runs to 19 residues.

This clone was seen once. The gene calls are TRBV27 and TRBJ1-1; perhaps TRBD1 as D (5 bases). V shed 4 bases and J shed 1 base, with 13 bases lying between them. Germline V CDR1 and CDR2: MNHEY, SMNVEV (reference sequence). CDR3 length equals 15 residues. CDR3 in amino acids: CASSSSGIQNTEAFF. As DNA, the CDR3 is TGTGCCAGCAGTTCCTCAGGGATCCAGAACACTGAAGCTTTCTTT.

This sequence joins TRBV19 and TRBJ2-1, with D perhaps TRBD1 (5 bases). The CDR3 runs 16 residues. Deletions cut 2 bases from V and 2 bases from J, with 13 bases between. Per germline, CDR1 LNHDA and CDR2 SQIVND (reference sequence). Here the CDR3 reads CASSISLGRPYNEQFF. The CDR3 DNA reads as TGTGCCAGTAGTATATCTCTGGGGCGCCCCTACAATGAGCAGTTCTTC.

This chain's CDR3 is CASMRANYGYTF. The CDR3 bases are TGTGCCAGCATGAGAGCTAACTATGGCTACACCTTC. This chain joins TRBV28 and TRBJ1-2, with D unresolved. CDR1 is MDHEN, CDR2 SYDVKM, per germline. The CDR3 contains 12 residues. Trimming shortened V by 7 bases and J by 0 bases, and 6 bases separated the two germline ends.

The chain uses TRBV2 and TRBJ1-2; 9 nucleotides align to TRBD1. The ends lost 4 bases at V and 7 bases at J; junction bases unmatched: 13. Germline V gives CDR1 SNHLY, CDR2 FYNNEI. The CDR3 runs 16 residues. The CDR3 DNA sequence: TGTGCCAGCAGTGCGAATATAGGACAGGGGTCTGCTGGCTACACCTTC. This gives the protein CASSANIGQGSAGYTF. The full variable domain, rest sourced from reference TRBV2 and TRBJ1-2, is EPEVTQTPSHQVTQMGQEVILRCVPISNHLYFYWYRQILGQKVEFLVSFYNNEISEKSEIFDDQFSVERPDGSNFTLKIRSTKLEDSAMYFCASSANIGQGSAGYTFGSGTRLTVV.

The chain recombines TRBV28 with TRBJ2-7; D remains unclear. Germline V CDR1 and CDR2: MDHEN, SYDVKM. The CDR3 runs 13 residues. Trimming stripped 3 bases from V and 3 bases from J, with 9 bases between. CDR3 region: CASSLPHSYEQYF. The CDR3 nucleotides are TGTGCCAGCAGTTTGCCTCACAGCTACGAGCAGTACTTC.

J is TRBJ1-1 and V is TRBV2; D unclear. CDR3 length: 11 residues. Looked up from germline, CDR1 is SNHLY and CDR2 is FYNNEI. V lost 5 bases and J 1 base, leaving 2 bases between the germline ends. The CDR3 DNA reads TGTGCCAGCAGTCAGAACACTGAAGCTTTCTTT. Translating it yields CASSQNTEAFF.

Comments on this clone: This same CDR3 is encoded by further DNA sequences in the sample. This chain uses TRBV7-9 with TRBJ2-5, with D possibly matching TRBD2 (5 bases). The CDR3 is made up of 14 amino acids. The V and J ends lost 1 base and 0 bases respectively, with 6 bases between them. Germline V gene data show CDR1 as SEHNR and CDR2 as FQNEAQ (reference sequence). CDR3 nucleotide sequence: TGTGCCAGCAGCTTAGGAGGGTACCAAGAGACCCAGTACTTC. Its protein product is CASSLGGYQETQYF.

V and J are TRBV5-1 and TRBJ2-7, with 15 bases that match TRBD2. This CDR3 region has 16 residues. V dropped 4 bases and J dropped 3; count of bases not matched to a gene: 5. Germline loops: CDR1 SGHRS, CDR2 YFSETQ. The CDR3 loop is CASSLGLAGGNYEQYF. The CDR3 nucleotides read TGCGCCAGCAGCCTGGGACTAGCGGGGGGAAACTACGAGCAGTACTTC.

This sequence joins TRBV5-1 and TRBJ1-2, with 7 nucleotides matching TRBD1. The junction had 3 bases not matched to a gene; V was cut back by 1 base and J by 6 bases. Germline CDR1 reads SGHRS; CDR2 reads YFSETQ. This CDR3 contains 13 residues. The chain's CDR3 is CASSLLGTDGYTF. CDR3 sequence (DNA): TGCGCCAGCAGCTTGTTAGGGACAGATGGCTACACCTTC.

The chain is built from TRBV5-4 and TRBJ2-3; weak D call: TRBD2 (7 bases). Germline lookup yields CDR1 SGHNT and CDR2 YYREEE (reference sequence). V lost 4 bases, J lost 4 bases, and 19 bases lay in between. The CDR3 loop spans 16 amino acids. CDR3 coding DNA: TGTGCCAGCAGCCCGGGGGGCCAGGGTGGGGCAGATACGCAGTATTTT. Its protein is CASSPGGQGGADTQYF.